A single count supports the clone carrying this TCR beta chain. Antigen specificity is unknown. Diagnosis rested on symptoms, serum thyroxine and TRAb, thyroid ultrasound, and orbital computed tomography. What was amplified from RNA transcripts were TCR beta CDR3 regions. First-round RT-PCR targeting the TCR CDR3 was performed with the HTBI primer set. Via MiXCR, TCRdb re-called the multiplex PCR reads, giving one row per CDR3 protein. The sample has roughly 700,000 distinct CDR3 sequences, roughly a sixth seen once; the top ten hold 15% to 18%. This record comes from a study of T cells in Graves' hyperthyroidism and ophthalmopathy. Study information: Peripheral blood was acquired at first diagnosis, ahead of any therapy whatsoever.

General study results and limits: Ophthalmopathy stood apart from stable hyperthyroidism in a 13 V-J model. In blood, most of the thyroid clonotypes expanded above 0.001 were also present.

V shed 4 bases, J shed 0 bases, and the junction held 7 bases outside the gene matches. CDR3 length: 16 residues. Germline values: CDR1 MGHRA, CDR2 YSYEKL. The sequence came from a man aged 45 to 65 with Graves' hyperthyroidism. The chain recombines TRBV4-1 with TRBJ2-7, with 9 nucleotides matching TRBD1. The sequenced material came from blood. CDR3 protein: CASSPYRDRDSYEQYF. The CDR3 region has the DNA TGCGCCAGCAGCCCTTACCGGGACAGGGACTCCTACGAGCAGTACTTC.